One sample yielded the 29 T cell receptor beta chains listed below, sequenced in a study of blood T cell repertoires in COVID-19. Sequencing was performed with immunoSEQ multiplex PCR; in TCRdb, only in-frame clones are kept and a portion is missing. The sample gives 140,000 to 150,000 clones, 87% of which show up once; 0.8% to 0.95% is in the top ten. Sequencing was performed on peripheral blood. The receptors come from a woman between 50 and 59 years old with acute or convalescent COVID-19.

The chain combines TRBV10-2 with TRBJ2-1; D remains ambiguous. CDR1 is WSHSY, CDR2 SAAADI, per germline. The CDR3 covers 15 residues. Between the trimmed V and J ends, which lost 2 bases and 4 bases, there was a span of 12 bases. CDR3 DNA sequence: TGCGCCAGCAGTGAGACGTTTGACGGGTACAATGAGCAGTTCTTC. It is translated as CASSETFDGYNEQFF.

The chain uses TRBV29-1 and TRBJ1-1; TRBD1 agrees at 7 bases. J lost 0 bases, V lost 7 bases, and 5 bases had no gene match. Germline V gives CDR1 SQVTM, CDR2 ANQGSEA. The CDR3 is 13 residues long. CDR3 DNA sequence: TGCAGCGCCAGGGACAGTATGAACACTGAAGCTTTCTTT. As protein: CSARDSMNTEAFF.

The chain employs TRBV29-1 and TRBJ2-2; D remains unclear. The CDR3 runs to 11 residues. CDR1 and CDR2 from the germline V gene are SQVTM and ANQGSEA. V lost 5 bases to trimming and J lost 4 bases, with 5 bases between them. The DNA for the CDR3 is TGCAGCGTTCTTTCCACCGGGGAGCTGTTTTTT. It encodes CSVLSTGELFF.

In its sample, this clone was seen once. The chain employs TRBV15 and TRBJ1-2; the D is unclear. The CDR3 is 15 amino acids. Germline V lookup: CDR1 LNHNV, CDR2 YYDKDF (reference sequence). Trimming removed 1 base at V and 5 bases at J, with 14 bases between. Here the CDR3 DNA reads TGTGCCACCAGCAGAGTCAGAGGACGGACTTATGGCTACACCTTC. Translation: CATSRVRGRTYGYTF.

V is TRBV10-1 and J is TRBJ2-1, with D uncertain. The length of the CDR3 is 12 residues. V dropped 5 bases and J dropped 4 bases, with 6 bases sitting between them. In germline, CDR1 is WNHNN, CDR2 SYGVQD (reference sequence). CDR3 in DNA: TGCGCCAGCAGTTTGACTTACAATGAGCAGTTCTTC. This gives the protein CASSLTYNEQFF.

The J gene is TRBJ2-7, the V gene TRBV29-1; 9 positions agree with TRBD1. The CDR3 extends over 13 amino acids. The germline CDR1 and CDR2 sequences are SQVTM and ANQGSEA. V was clipped by 7 bases and J by 3 bases; unmatched bases: 7. CDR3 coding DNA: TGCAGCGGTACAGGGGGCCAATACTACGAGCAGTACTTC. Amino acids: CSGTGGQYYEQYF.

The rearrangement uses TRBV20-1 and TRBJ2-1, with D maybe TRBD2 (5 bases). The CDR3 is 14 residues long. The germline gives CDR1 DFQATT, CDR2 SNEGSKA (reference sequence). Deletions cut 3 bases from V and 7 bases from J, with 16 bases between. The CDR3: CSASVGVYRNEQFF. The DNA of the CDR3 is TGCAGTGCTAGTGTCGGGGTTTATCGGAATGAGCAGTTCTTC.

This rearrangement joins TRBV6-6 to TRBJ1-2; the match to TRBD1 covers 8 bases. Germline-derived CDR1 and CDR2 are MNHNY and SVGAGI (reference sequence). This CDR3 comprises 15 residues. V trimming: 6 bases; J trimming: 0 bases; junction bases outside the gene matches: 6. Here the CDR3 reads CASRDREGANYGYTF. CDR3 bases: TGTGCCAGCAGGGACAGGGAAGGAGCTAACTATGGCTACACCTTC.

The chain links TRBV5-6 to TRBJ1-3, with 8 bases aligning to TRBD1. With V trimmed by 0 bases and J by 4 bases, 3 bases remained unmatched. The CDR3 is 15 residues long. The germline V gene has CDR1 SGHDT and CDR2 YYEEEE. CDR3 in amino acids: CASSLDRGSGNTIYF. CDR3 nucleotide sequence: TGTGCCAGCAGCTTGGACAGGGGGTCAGGAAACACCATATATTTT.

The chain has TRBV7-3 and TRBJ1-2; 8 nucleotides align to TRBD1. Germline V gene data show CDR1 as SGHTA and CDR2 as FQGTGA. With 5 bases clipped from V and 1 base from J, the junction kept 6 bases outside the gene matches. The CDR3 consists of 15 residues. For the CDR3, the DNA is TGTGCCAGCAGCCTCACAGGGGGGTATAACTATGGCTACACCTTC. This gives the protein CASSLTGGYNYGYTF.

The chain carries TRBV7-8 and TRBJ2-7; D is possibly TRBD1 (5 bases). Trimming shortened V by 1 base and J by 0 bases, and 10 bases separated the two germline ends. The V gene's germline CDR1 is SGHVS and CDR2 FQNEAQ. This CDR3 has 15 amino acids. DNA for the CDR3: TGTGCCAGCAGCTTAGGATTGACAGACTCCTACGAGCAGTACTTC. It codes for CASSLGLTDSYEQYF. Drawing the rest from reference TRBV7-8 and TRBJ2-7, the complete variable domain is GAGVSQSPRYKVAKRGQDVALRCDPISGHVSLFWYQQALGQGPEFLTYFQNEAQLDKSGLPSDRFFAERPEGSVSTLKIQRTQQEDSAVYLCASSLGLTDSYEQYFGPGTRLTVT.

V is TRBV5-1 and J is TRBJ1-2; 11 nucleotides align to TRBD1. CDR1 and CDR2 from the germline V gene are SGHRS and YFSETQ. V lost 6 bases to trimming and J lost 4 bases; unmatched junction nucleotides: 8. The CDR3 has 15 amino acids. The CDR3 is CASTRGQGAFYGYTF. CDR3 bases: TGCGCCAGCACGAGAGGACAGGGGGCTTTCTATGGCTACACCTTC.

This clone has just one count. This chain connects TRBV5-4 to TRBJ1-2; 7 nucleotides align to TRBD1. The germline CDR1 and CDR2 sequences are SGHNT and YYREEE (reference sequence). V trimming: 0 bases; J trimming: 6 bases; junction bases outside the gene matches: 5. The CDR3 is 14 amino acids. In DNA, the CDR3 is TGTGCCAGCAGCTTGGGACAGGGTATGGATGGCTACACCTTC. Residues: CASSLGQGMDGYTF.

This clone was seen only once. The chain employs TRBV9 and TRBJ2-7, with TRBD1 as a possible D gene (6 bases). CDR3 length equals 13 residues. Germline CDR1 is SGDLS and CDR2 is YYNGEE. V lost 3 bases to trimming and J lost 3 bases, with 10 bases between them. Here the CDR3 reads CASSAGTNYEQYF. The CDR3, as DNA: TGTGCCAGCAGCGCCGGGACAAACTACGAGCAGTACTTC.

The rearrangement uses TRBV5-1 and TRBJ1-2; 8 nucleotides line up with TRBD1. The germline gives CDR1 SGHRS, CDR2 YFSETQ. CDR3 length: 19 residues. Germline trimming cut 4 bases from V and 3 bases from J; bases unmatched to any gene: 20. The CDR3 spells CASSPTWTGLRGRHYGYTF. CDR3 in DNA: TGCGCCAGCAGCCCCACCTGGACAGGGTTGCGGGGGAGGCACTATGGCTACACCTTC.

This clone came up a few times. The gene calls are TRBV18 and TRBJ1-2, with TRBD1 identical over 8 bases. This CDR3 is built from 14 residues. Germline CDR1 reads KGHSH; CDR2 reads LQKENI. The ends lost 3 bases at V and 5 bases at J; junction bases unmatched: 5. Written as DNA, the CDR3 is TGTGCCAGCTCACCGGGACAGGCGCTATATGGCTACACCTTC. As protein: CASSPGQALYGYTF. Full variable domain (missing parts from reference TRBV18 and TRBJ1-2): NAGVMQNPRHLVRRRGQEARLRCSPMKGHSHVYWYRQLPEEGLKFMVYLQKENIIDESGMPKERFSAEFPKEGPSILRIQQVVRGDSAAYFCASSPGQALYGYTFGSGTRLTVV.

V usage is TRBV12-5 and J usage is TRBJ2-7; 8 bases are a match to TRBD1. CDR1 is LGHNT, CDR2 FRNRAP, per germline. After removal of 8 bases from V and 0 bases from J, the junction contained 6 bases not matched to a gene. CDR3 length equals 14 residues. The CDR3 DNA follows: TGTGCTAGTCACGGGACAGGATCCTCCTACGAGCAGTACTTC. This encodes CASHGTGSSYEQYF.

The chain recombines TRBV3-1 (or the pseudogene TRBV3-2) with TRBJ2-3; 9 bases align to TRBD2. The V and J ends lost 0 bases and 2 bases, in that order; junction bases with no gene match: 9. Per the germline V gene, CDR1 is LGHDT and CDR2 is YNNKEL (reference sequence). The CDR3 covers 18 residues. CDR3 nucleotides: TGTGCCAGCAGCCAAGATCGCATGAGACTAGCGGTCACAGATACGCAGTATTTT. It yields the protein CASSQDRMRLAVTDTQYF.

This chain links TRBV10-1 with TRBJ2-7; TRBD2 matches at 8 bases. V was pared by 8 bases and J by 0 bases, with 0 bases of the junction left unmatched. This CDR3 region has 12 residues. Per the germline V gene, CDR1 is WNHNN and CDR2 is SYGVQD (reference sequence). This chain's CDR3 is CASGTSSYEQYF. CDR3 sequence (DNA): TGCGCCAGCGGGACTAGCTCCTACGAGCAGTACTTC.

DNA for the CDR3: TGTGCCAGCAGCTTGGAGGGACAGGGGTTCTATGGCTACACCTTC. Protein sequence: CASSLEGQGFYGYTF. The chain recombines TRBV5-4 with TRBJ1-2; 10 bases agree with TRBD1. CDR1 is SGHNT and CDR2 is YYREEE in the germline V gene (reference sequence). CDR3 length equals 15 residues. J lost 4 bases, V lost 0 bases, and 3 bases had no gene match.

Only a few counts were recorded for this clone. The V and J genes are TRBV18 and TRBJ1-3, with unresolved D. Germline loops: CDR1 KGHSH, CDR2 LQKENI. V was trimmed by 2 bases and J by 2 bases, leaving 7 bases between them. The CDR3 extends over 14 amino acids. CDR3 in DNA: TGTGCCAGCTCACCAGTTATAGCTGGAAACACCATATATTTT. It encodes CASSPVIAGNTIYF.

This CDR3 reads CASSIGTANTEAFF. The CDR3 region has the DNA TGTGCCAGTAGTATTGGGACAGCGAACACTGAAGCTTTCTTT. The chain employs TRBV19 and TRBJ1-1; TRBD1 aligns across 7 bases. The germline V gene has CDR1 LNHDA and CDR2 SQIVND (reference sequence). This CDR3 has 14 residues. The junction had 2 bases not matched to a gene; V was cut back by 3 bases and J by 1 base.

This chain connects TRBV30 to TRBJ2-3; possibly TRBD1 for D (5 bases). The CDR3 consists of 12 residues. V lost 0 bases, J lost 7 bases, and 8 bases lay in between. Germline CDR1 is GTSNPN and CDR2 is SVGIG (reference sequence). The CDR3 nucleotides read TGTGCCTGGAGTGTGAACAGGAATACGCAGTATTTT. This codes for CAWSVNRNTQYF.

V usage is TRBV5-4 and J usage is TRBJ2-7, with 8 bases lining up with TRBD2. This CDR3 comprises 14 residues. Germline CDR1 and CDR2: SGHNT and YYREEE (reference sequence). The V segment lost 2 bases and the J segment 6 bases; nucleotides outside the gene matches: 7. The CDR3 loop reads CASSLWTSSGEQYF. In DNA form, the CDR3 reads TGTGCCAGCAGCTTATGGACTAGCTCGGGCGAGCAGTACTTC.

V is TRBV10-3 and J is TRBJ1-2, with D hard to call. The germline gives CDR1 ENHRY, CDR2 SYGVKD. Trimming shortened V by 0 bases and J by 1 base, and 9 bases separated the two germline ends. The CDR3 loop spans 15 amino acids. The CDR3 bases are TGTGCCATCAGTGAGTCGGTTCGGGTTAACTATGGCTACACCTTC. This encodes CAISESVRVNYGYTF.

The V and J genes are TRBV2 and TRBJ1-4; D ambiguous. Trimming removed 5 bases from V and 3 bases from J, with 4 bases in between. CDR1 is SNHLY and CDR2 is FYNNEI in the germline V gene. This CDR3 is built from 12 residues. CDR3 sequence reads: CASSTANEKLFF. The CDR3, as DNA: TGTGCCAGCAGTACGGCTAATGAAAAACTGTTTTTT. The full variable domain, rest sourced from reference TRBV2 and TRBJ1-4, is EPEVTQTPSHQVTQMGQEVILRCVPISNHLYFYWYRQILGQKVEFLVSFYNNEISEKSEIFDDQFSVERPDGSNFTLKIRSTKLEDSAMYFCASSTANEKLFFGSGTQLSVL.

This rearrangement joins TRBV5-1 to TRBJ2-2; TRBD1 matches at 9 bases. CDR3 length: 14 residues. The V and J ends lost 3 bases and 7 bases, in that order; junction bases with no gene match: 4. Germline CDR1 reads SGHRS; CDR2 reads YFSETQ. The DNA for the CDR3 is TGCGCCAGCAGCTGGGACAGGGCTGGCGGGGAGCTGTTTTTT. It translates to CASSWDRAGGELFF.

This clone occurred once. This sequence joins TRBV3-1 (or the pseudogene TRBV3-2) and TRBJ1-3; 12 bases fit TRBD1. This CDR3 contains 16 residues. Germline CDR1 reads LGHDT; CDR2 reads YNNKEL (reference sequence). With 5 bases clipped from V and 8 bases from J, the junction kept 10 bases outside the gene matches. CDR3 sequence (DNA): TGTGCCAGCAGCGACTCCGGGACAGGGGGCGGGTACACCATATATTTT. This codes for CASSDSGTGGGYTIYF.

CDR3 protein: CAISGPPAGQNTGELFF. The DNA for the CDR3 is TGTGCCATCAGTGGACCCCCAGCGGGGCAGAACACCGGGGAGCTGTTTTTT. The V gene is TRBV10-3, the J gene TRBJ2-2, with 7 bases aligning to TRBD2. This CDR3 contains 17 residues. Germline trimming cut 4 bases from V and 1 base from J; bases unmatched to any gene: 9. The germline V gene has CDR1 ENHRY and CDR2 SYGVKD.